Described below is a single T cell receptor beta chain sequence and its context. The antigen is unknown. This entry comes from a study of OX40 agonist ivuxolimab in advanced cancers. The V end was cut by 3 bases, the J end by 9 bases, with 12 bases between. This CDR3 contains 13 residues. From germline, CDR1 is PRHDT and CDR2 FYEKMQ (reference sequence). The repertoire was sequenced with immunoSEQ multiplex PCR; TCRdb's copy has only in-frame clones and lacks some. This repertoire shows 65,000 to 70,000 clones, more than 75% found once; its top ten account for 0.4% to 0.5%. The study's findings and limits: Clonal expansion was seen in CD4+ and CD8+ blood T cells by week 6 at 0.1 to 3.0 mg/kg. Partial responders receiving 0.1-3.0 mg/kg showed among the lowest clonal expansion.

This chain connects TRBV13 to TRBJ2-1; possibly TRBD2 for D (6 bases). This sample comprised CD4+ or CD8+ T cells sorted from blood, obtained in a trial of the OX40 agonist ivuxolimab. The sequence came from an adult with an advanced solid tumor such as melanoma, head and neck, liver or kidney cancer. CDR3 amino acids: CASSFNLGGEQFF. Written as DNA, the CDR3 is TGTGCCAGCAGCTTTAACCTCGGGGGTGAGCAGTTCTTC.